Listed below are T cell receptor beta chains from one sample, sequenced in a study of sequential checkpoint blockade in melanoma. Measured with immunoSEQ multiplex PCR; TCRdb has only the in-frame clones, and not every one. In the table there are tens of thousands of clones, 84% of which are singletons. Here the sequenced sample was CD8+ T cells sorted from blood (inferred from file names), taken from a patient given nivolumab and ipilimumab in sequence. These receptors all come from a human donor with melanoma. CDR3s include the opening cysteine and the closing phenylalanine or tryptophan. D genes are given only for firm matches. Rows may omit the clone size; those that give it use once, few, many or a size class.

>-|TRBJ2-3|-|TRBV6-1
TGTGCCAGCAGTGAAGCGCTGTGGCAGGGGAACACAGATACGCAGTATTTT
CASSEALWQGNTDTQYF
>TRBD1|TRBJ1-5|-|TRBV5-4
TGTGCCAGCAGCTCACAGGGGGAGCCCCAGCATTTT
CASSSQGEPQHF
>TRBD1|TRBJ2-4|-|TRBV19
TGTGCCAGTAATAACAGGGGAAAAAACATTCAGTACTTC
CASNNRGKNIQYF
>-|TRBJ1-4|-|TRBV4-1
TGCGCCAGCAGCCAAGAGGGCCCGGGAACTGAAAAACTGTTTTTT
CASSQEGPGTEKLFF
>-|TRBJ2-5|-|TRBV9
TGTGCCAGCAGCGCCTGGGACACTATCCAAGAGACCCAGTACTTC
CASSAWDTIQETQYF
>-|TRBJ2-3|-|TRBV6-6
TGTGCCAGCAGTTACGGCGGGGTGGACACAGATACGCAGTATTTT
CASSYGGVDTDTQYF
>-|TRBJ1-4|-|TRBV6-5
TGTGCCAGCAGCCAGGGTCCGCAGATTAATGAAAAACTGTTTTTT
CASSQGPQINEKLFF
>-|TRBJ2-7|-|TRBV7-9
TGTGCCAGCAGCTCCGCGGTCCTCGAGCAGTACTTC
CASSSAVLEQYF
>TRBD2|TRBJ2-7|few|TRBV27
TGTGCCAGCAGCTTTAGCGGGGGTCGCTCCTACGAGCAGTACTTC
CASSFSGGRSYEQYF
>TRBD2|TRBJ2-5|-|TRBV4-1
TGCGCCAGCAGCCTTTTAGCGGGGGGTAGGGGGCAAGAGACCCAGTACTTC
CASSLLAGGRGQETQYF
>TRBD1|TRBJ2-7|-|TRBV19
TGTGCCAGTTCCGGGACAGGGGGCGGCGAGCAGTACTTC
CASSGTGGGEQYF
>-|TRBJ1-1|-|TRBV7-9
TGTGCCAGCAGCTTAGGGTGGGGGGATAGGACTGAAGCTTTCTTT
CASSLGWGDRTEAFF
>-|TRBJ2-2|-|TRBV19
TGTGCCAGTAGTATAGCAGGGAACACCGGGGAGCTGTTTTTT
CASSIAGNTGELFF
>-|TRBJ2-2|-|TRBV29-1
TGCAGCGTTCACAGACAGAACACCGGGGAGCTGTTTTTT
CSVHRQNTGELFF
>-|TRBJ2-1|few|TRBV7-9
TGTGCCAGCAGCTTACCCCAAGTAGGCGGGGAACGCGAGCAGTTCTTC
CASSLPQVGGEREQFF
>-|TRBJ2-7|-|TRBV11-1
TGTGCCAGCAGCCTGGGCGGACTTTCCTACGAGCAGTACTTC
CASSLGGLSYEQYF
>-|TRBJ2-7|-|TRBV4-1
TGCGCCAGCAGCCAAGTTGGAGGGTACTACGAGCAGTACTTC
CASSQVGGYYEQYF
>TRBD2|TRBJ2-5|-|TRBV10-2
TGCGCCAGCAGTGAGTCGACTAGCGGGGGTGATCGGGAGCAGTACTTC
CASSESTSGGDREQYF
>-|TRBJ2-2|-|TRBV2
TGTGCCCCCGGGCGCGGGACAGTGAACACCGGGGAGCTGTTTTTT
CAPGRGTVNTGELFF
>-|TRBJ2-5|-|TRBV5-6
TGTGCCAGCAGCCTCCAAGAGACCCAGTACTTC
CASSLQETQYF
>TRBD1|TRBJ1-4|-|TRBV28
TGTGCCAGCAGTACCTTACAGGGGATCCTCGAAAAACTGTTTTTT
CASSTLQGILEKLFF
>TRBD2|TRBJ2-5|-|TRBV5-1
TGCGCCAGCAGCTTGGGCCACCCGGGGGGCCAAGAGACCCAGTACTTC
CASSLGHPGGQETQYF
>TRBD2|TRBJ2-7|-|TRBV4-1
TGCGCCAGCAGCCTCGGACTAGCGGGGTCCTATGAGCAGTACTTC
CASSLGLAGSYEQYF
>TRBD1|TRBJ2-3|-|TRBV2
TGTGCCAGCCCTCCGGGACAGGGAGAAGATACGCAGTATTTT
CASPPGQGEDTQYF